This TCR beta chain was observed in a study of cytomegalovirus exposure and HLA in healthy donors (dated by TCRdb to 2016 to 2017). The study in broad terms: An earlier analysis of several hundred of the donors reported 276 Gb of sequence data and approximately 120 million unique TCR beta sequences obtained from 180 million or so T cells. The T cell repertoires of some 670 subjects were profiled by immunosequencing and related to cytomegalovirus serostatus. The later analysis used no new phenotypic data to find candidate immune exposures, relying instead on TCR beta sequences and their occurrence across donors. An early release that covered fewer than 800 HLA-typed donors contained approximately 300 gigabases of sequencing data and around 80 million unique TCR sequences. In a later analysis, previously published TCR beta repertoires from 500 to 750 donors were re-analyzed and high-resolution HLA genotyping was added so that TCR occurrence patterns could be studied. HLA typing covered class I and class II loci at four-digit resolution. The study combined high-throughput TCR immunosequencing, statistical association of individual TCRs with disease status, and machine learning to predict cytomegalovirus infection status. To decide whether each TCR beta V gene segment behaved as functional or pseudogenic, an earlier analysis of some 600 of the donors relied on high-throughput TCR beta sequencing. Donor age, sex, ethnicity and CMV serostatus were compiled alongside the repertoire data. Besides the first cohort of hundreds of subjects, a separate validation cohort made up of over 95 different subjects was used. Four to six DR-DQ haplotypes were handled as single units for association and clustering, since linkage in the cohort was strong. The number of typed donors differed by locus: about 629-630 for A, B, C, DRB1 and DQB1; 500 to 550 for DQA1; 606 for DPA1; and some 450 for DPB1. Across 300 to 400 genotyped donors of the cohort, an average of roughly 250,000 unique TCR beta nucleotide sequences per donor were sequenced, and roughly 17% of those sequences were non-productive. Every discovery cohort repertoire had been produced on one sequencing platform. The study was designed to test whether signatures of past pathogen exposure could be identified by cataloging public T cell receptors. Genome-wide SNP genotypes for about 65% of the roughly 670 donors were used in a later genetic analysis, which treated that subset as a discovery cohort. Of the roughly 410 genotyped donors, over 80% were placed in the genetic ancestry cluster associated with self-reported Caucasian donors. The paper as a whole reports these results and caveats: Approximately 18 rarely observed V segments, including chromosome 9 orphons, were excluded from the earlier analysis of approximately 600 of the donors because counts were too low. Immune exposure information for the cohort was limited to CMV serostatus. Specific HLA alleles were associated with 15,000 to 20,000 TCR beta sequences at a false discovery rate of 0.05 in a later analysis. Compared with equally common non-associated chains, HLA-associated TCR beta chains in a later analysis were more clonally expanded and had lower generation probabilities. According to a later analysis, most CMV-associated TCR beta chains appeared to be HLA-restricted, and the HLA associations seemed to be driven largely by CMV exposure. The study listed 150 to 200 TCR beta chains as associated with cytomegalovirus. It was suggested by the authors that the approach could potentially be generalized to other disease states and immunological phenotypes. The classifier was reported to diagnose cytomegalovirus status with high specificity and sensitivity in both the original cohort and the validation cohort. Only TCR beta chains were sequenced in this cohort, and the absence of alpha or paired-chain data limited detectable features. While some public TCRs were present in many individuals, most TCR sequences turned up only very rarely across donors. Because some donors lacked HLA typing at each locus, the association tests relied only on the typed subset. The sequencing pipeline was judged likely to have produced a cluster of highly shared sequence variants as a technical artifact. In a later analysis, TCR association rates were found to vary across HLA loci, with the most associated TCRs seen for DRB1 alleles and the fewest for HLA-C alleles. In a later genetic analysis, a missense DCLRE1C variant was associated with V-gene and J-gene trimming of TCR beta chains, and the association was replicated in an independent cohort. A later analysis reported that several top co-occurrence clusters appeared linked to parvovirus B19, influenza, CMV and Epstein-Barr virus. Because the 87-base-pair reads could not distinguish some IMGT-functional V segments, including TRBV6-2 and TRBV6-3, those segments were excluded. Linkage disequilibrium might explain the correlated functional status among segregating V segments, but an unknown experimental factor could not be ruled out. An earlier analysis of approximately 600 of the donors showed that most TCR beta V segments appeared in productive rearrangements either about 90% or about 30% of the time, which broadly matched IMGT annotations. A few of the identified cytomegalovirus-associated TCR beta chains were confirmed in vitro to be specific for cytomegalovirus antigens. Compared with the roughly 710-donor mean, donors in an Asian-associated ancestry cluster had fewer N-insertions in productive TCRs, according to a later genetic analysis. When HLA alleles, especially DR and DQ, strongly co-occurred, TCR associations were difficult to assign to individual alleles. Roughly uniform sequencing depth across donors was assumed in presence/absence analyses, although this assumption may not hold. A further reported finding was that TCR beta sequences accurately predicted the HLA-A and HLA-B alleles for most subjects in the first cohort.

This clone was counted a single time. Which antigen it targets is not known. Nothing much larger sits one base from this clone, and base qualities are not available. V loses 0 bases of germline sequence and J loses 1 base, and the interval between the two ends is 9 bases. The germline V gene sets CDR1 to MNHNS and CDR2 to SASEGT. Reading from cysteine to phenylalanine, the CDR3 counts 15 amino acids. Just the 45-base CDR3 DNA is kept, in frame starting at base 1. The cohort comprised fewer than 700 healthy bone marrow donors. At the time of sampling, every cohort member was nominally healthy, though immune exposures that went unrecorded were likely present. The donor was CMV seropositive and belonged to the group of some 290 seropositive cohort members. A peripheral blood sample was collected from each donor, and TCR beta sequencing was performed on peripheral blood mononuclear cells. Genomic DNA was extracted from the blood cell samples with the Qiagen DNeasy Blood Extraction Kit.

Library construction relied on the immunoSEQ multiplex PCR assay. For the multiplex PCR, a mixture combining 60 forward primers for TCR Vbeta segments and 13 reverse primers for TCR Jbeta segments was used. Amplification of the CDR3 region of rearranged TCR beta genes was performed with a multiplex PCR assay on genomic DNA. Amplified TCR beta libraries were sequenced as 87-base-pair reads on the Illumina HiSeq System. In the paper's pipeline: In a later analysis, approximately 74 million unique TCR beta chains were counted across the 500 to 700 repertoires, and roughly 11 million of these chains were shared by at least two donors. To remove PCR and sequencing errors, raw reads were error-corrected and collapsed into unique sequences using a nearest-neighbor algorithm that merged closely related sequences. V, D and J gene segments were assigned by aligning CDR3 sequences to IMGT reference sequences. For a sequence to be retained, a match of at least six nucleotides to both a V gene segment and a J gene segment was required. A rearrangement was called productive if the CDR3 had no stop codons and remained in frame with V and J, and every other rearrangement was called non-productive. Following IMGT convention, CDR3 was defined as the stretch from the second conserved V-encoded cysteine to the conserved J-encoded phenylalanine. In an earlier analysis of 587 of the donors, sequences lacking an unambiguous match to a single V gene segment were excluded. In an earlier analysis of around 600 of the donors, V segments were called functional above 56.7% productive rearrangements and were called segregating when the between-donor standard deviation exceeded 5%. To diagnose cytomegalovirus status from the catalog of TCR beta chain sequences, a statistical classification framework was built. In a later analysis, TCR nucleotide sequences were compared against IMGT/GENE-DB human TR gene sequences so that V and J genes could be assigned. The TCRdist pipeline was used in a later analysis to assign CDR3 sequences and most-parsimonious VDJ recombination scenarios. In a later analysis, each TCR beta chain was defined by its CDR3 amino acid sequence together with its V-gene family, and reads lacking a unique V-gene family were excluded. As a way to deal with suspected cross-contamination and a sequencing artifact, a later analysis dropped 592 nucleotide sequences that were highly shared and had low generation probability. A later analysis calculated a clonal expansion index for each public chain from normalized within-repertoire ranks of inferred template counts. A later analysis computed generation probabilities with a VDJ recombination model fitted to out-of-frame rearrangements, and checked the results against IGoR. In a later analysis, TCR-TCR, TCR-HLA and TCR-CMV co-occurrence was scored with hypergeometric tests, and a repertoire-size bias correction was applied to TCR pairs. To estimate false discovery rates, a later analysis permuted the HLA or CMV assignments 20 times. In a later analysis, co-occurring TCRs were grouped using DBSCAN, with TCRdist sequence similarity added in when clustering inside HLA-allele-positive subsets. For co-occurrence clustering, repertoires with fewer than 30,000 or more than 120,000 public chains were excluded, along with five or six repertoires with anomalous nucleotide sharing. TCRdb retrieved this table from immuneACCESS and kept in-frame rearrangements only. Not all clones are present; in checked studies, unresolved V genes account for under half, and no reason is known for the remainder. V and J calls and clone size are those listed in that table; D and trimming were worked out from the DNA. The sample table contains 250,000 or so clones; only one count was recorded for around 81% of them. Around 8.3% of the sample belongs to the ten largest clones.

The V and J segments used are TRBV6-1 and TRBJ1-1, with a tentative D gene TRBD1 over 5 matching bases. Sequencing was carried out using PBMCs. The sequence came from a woman aged 55-70 years in good health and CMV-seropositive. The bases read TGTGCCAGCAGTGAAGCGCGGGGCAGGAACACTGAAGCTTTCTTT. This yields the protein CASSEARGRNTEAFF.